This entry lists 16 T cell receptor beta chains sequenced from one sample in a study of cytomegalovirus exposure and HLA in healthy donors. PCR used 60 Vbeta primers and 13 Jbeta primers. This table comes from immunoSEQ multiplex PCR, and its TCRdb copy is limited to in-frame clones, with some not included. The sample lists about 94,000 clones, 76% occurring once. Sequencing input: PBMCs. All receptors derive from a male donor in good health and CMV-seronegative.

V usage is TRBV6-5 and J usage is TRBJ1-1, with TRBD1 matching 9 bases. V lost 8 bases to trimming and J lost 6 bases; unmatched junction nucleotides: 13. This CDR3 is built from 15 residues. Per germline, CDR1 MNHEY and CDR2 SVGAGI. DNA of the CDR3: TGTGCCAGCCGACCAATTACAGGGGGCGCGGCTGAAGCTTTCTTT. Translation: CASRPITGGAAEAFF.

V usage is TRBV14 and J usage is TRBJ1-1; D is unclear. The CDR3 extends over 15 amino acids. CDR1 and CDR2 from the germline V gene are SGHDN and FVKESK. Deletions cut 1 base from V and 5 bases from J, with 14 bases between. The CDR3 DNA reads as TGTGCCAGCAGCCAAGTTATGATGCGGGGAACTGAAGCTTTCTTT. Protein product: CASSQVMMRGTEAFF.

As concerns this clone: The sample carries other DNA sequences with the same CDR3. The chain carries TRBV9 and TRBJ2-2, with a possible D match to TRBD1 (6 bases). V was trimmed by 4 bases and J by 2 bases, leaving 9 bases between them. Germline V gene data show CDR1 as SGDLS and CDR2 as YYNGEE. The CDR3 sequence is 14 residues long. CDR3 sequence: CASSHRENTGELFF. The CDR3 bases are TGTGCCAGCAGCCACAGGGAAAACACCGGGGAGCTGTTTTTT.

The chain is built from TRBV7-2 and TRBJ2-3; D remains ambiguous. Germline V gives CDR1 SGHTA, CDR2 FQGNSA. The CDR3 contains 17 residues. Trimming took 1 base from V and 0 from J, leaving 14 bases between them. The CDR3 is CASSLVRYTSSTDTQYF. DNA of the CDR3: TGTGCCAGCAGCTTAGTGCGGTACACCTCTAGCACAGATACGCAGTATTTT.

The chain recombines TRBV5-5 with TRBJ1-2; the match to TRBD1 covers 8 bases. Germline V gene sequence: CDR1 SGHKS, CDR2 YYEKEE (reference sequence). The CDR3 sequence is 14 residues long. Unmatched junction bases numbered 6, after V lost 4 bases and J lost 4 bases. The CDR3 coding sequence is TGTGCCAGCAGCACGACAGGGGAGTCCTATGGCTACACCTTC. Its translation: CASSTTGESYGYTF.

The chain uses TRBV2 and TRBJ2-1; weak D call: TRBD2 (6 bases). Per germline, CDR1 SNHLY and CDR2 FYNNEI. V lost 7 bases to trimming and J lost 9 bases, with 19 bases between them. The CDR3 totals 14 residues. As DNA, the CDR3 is TGTGCCAGCACCGTGAATGGGAGGAGGCCTGAGCAGTTCTTC. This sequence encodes CASTVNGRRPEQFF.

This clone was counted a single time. CDR3 sequence (DNA): TGCGCCAGCAGTGAGAATCCGGGACTAGCTTACTACGAGCAGTACTTC. This encodes CASSENPGLAYYEQYF. This chain uses TRBV10-1 with TRBJ2-7; the match to TRBD2 covers 9 bases. CDR3 length: 16 amino acids. Germline V gene sequence: CDR1 WNHNN, CDR2 SYGVQD (reference sequence). The V gene end was trimmed by 2 bases and the J gene end by 3 bases; junction bases not matched to a gene: 8.

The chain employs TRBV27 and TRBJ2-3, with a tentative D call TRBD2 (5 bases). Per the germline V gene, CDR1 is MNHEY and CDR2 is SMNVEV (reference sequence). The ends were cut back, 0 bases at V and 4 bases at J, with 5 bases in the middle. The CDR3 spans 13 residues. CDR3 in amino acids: CASSLSRADTQYF. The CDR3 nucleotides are TGTGCCAGCAGTTTATCGCGGGCAGATACGCAGTATTTT.

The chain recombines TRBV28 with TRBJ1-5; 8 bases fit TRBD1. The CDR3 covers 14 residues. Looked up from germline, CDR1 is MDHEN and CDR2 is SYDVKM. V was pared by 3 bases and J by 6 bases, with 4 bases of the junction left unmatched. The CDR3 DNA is TGTGCCAGCAGTTTTGGACAGGGTGGTCAGCCCCAGCATTTT. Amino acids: CASSFGQGGQPQHF.

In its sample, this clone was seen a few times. CDR3 nucleotide sequence: TGTGCCAGCAGCTTAGGACAGGTCAACTATGGCTACACCTTC. Protein product: CASSLGQVNYGYTF. V gene TRBV11-3 combines with J gene TRBJ1-2; possible D gene TRBD1, 6 bases. This CDR3 has 14 amino acids. V lost 1 base to trimming and J lost 2 bases, with 8 bases between them. CDR1 and CDR2 (germline): SGHNT, YENEEA.

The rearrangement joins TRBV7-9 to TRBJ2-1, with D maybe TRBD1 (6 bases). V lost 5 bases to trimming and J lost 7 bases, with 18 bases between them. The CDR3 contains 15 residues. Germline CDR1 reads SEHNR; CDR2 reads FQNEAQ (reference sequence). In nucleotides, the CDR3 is TGTGCCAGCAGCCACCCAGGGGACCCCGGGAATGAGCAGTTCTTC. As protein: CASSHPGDPGNEQFF.

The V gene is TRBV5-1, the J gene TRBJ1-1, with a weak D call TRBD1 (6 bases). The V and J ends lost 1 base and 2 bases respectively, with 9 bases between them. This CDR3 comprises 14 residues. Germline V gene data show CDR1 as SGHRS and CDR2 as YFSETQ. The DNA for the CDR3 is TGCGCCAGCAGCTTGACAGGGCCAAACACTGAAGCTTTCTTT. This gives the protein CASSLTGPNTEAFF.

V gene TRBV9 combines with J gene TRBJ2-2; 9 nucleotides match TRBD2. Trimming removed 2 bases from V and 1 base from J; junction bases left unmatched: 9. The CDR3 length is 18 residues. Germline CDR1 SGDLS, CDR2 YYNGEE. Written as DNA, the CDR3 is TGTGCCAGCAGCGTCCCCAGCGGGAGGCCCGGGAACACCGGGGAGCTGTTTTTT. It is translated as CASSVPSGRPGNTGELFF.

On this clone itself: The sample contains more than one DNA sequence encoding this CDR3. Here the CDR3 DNA reads TGTGCCAGTAGTAGTTTGGGACAGCCAAATCAGCCCCAGCATTTT. Translating it yields CASSSLGQPNQPQHF. The chain links TRBV19 to TRBJ1-5; 7 nucleotides align to TRBD1. The V gene end was trimmed by 4 bases and the J gene end by 4 bases; junction bases not matched to a gene: 7. CDR1 and CDR2 (germline): LNHDA, SQIVND (reference sequence). The CDR3 contains 15 residues.

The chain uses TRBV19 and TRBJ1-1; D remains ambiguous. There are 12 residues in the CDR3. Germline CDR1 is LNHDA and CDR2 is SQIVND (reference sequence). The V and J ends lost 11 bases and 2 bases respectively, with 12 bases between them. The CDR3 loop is CASGSINTEAFF. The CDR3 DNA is TGTGCCTCGGGATCGATAAACACTGAAGCTTTCTTT.

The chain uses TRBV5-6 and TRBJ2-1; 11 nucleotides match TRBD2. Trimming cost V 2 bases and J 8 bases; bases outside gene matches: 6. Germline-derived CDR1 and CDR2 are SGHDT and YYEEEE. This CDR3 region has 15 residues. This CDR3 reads CASSLRLAGRHEQFF. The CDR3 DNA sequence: TGTGCCAGCAGCTTAAGACTAGCGGGAAGGCATGAGCAGTTCTTC.